This T cell receptor (beta chain) was recorded in a study of blood T cell repertoires in COVID-19. Study overall: Samples representing acute and convalescent COVID-19 were sourced from the United States, Italy and Spain. PBMCs, B-cell-depleted T cells, or T cells were the source of the cDNA or gDNA that made up the material.

This clone was counted once. Per the authors' pipeline: Amplification from reference gene primers served as the basis for estimated nucleated cell counts. Measured with immunoSEQ multiplex PCR; TCRdb has only the in-frame clones, and not every one. The D gene and trimming were derived from the DNA, and the V and J assignments and clone size from that table. The sample has 15,000 to 20,000 clones; 88% are singletons. CDR1 is LNHDA, CDR2 SQIVND, per germline (reference sequence). The CDR3 consists of 14 residues. Trimming removed 5 bases from V and 1 base from J, with 8 bases in between. The V call is TRBV19, the J call TRBJ2-2, with D perhaps matching TRBD1 (5 bases). The sequence derives from a human donor in a cohort sampled during active COVID-19. The sample taken for sequencing was peripheral blood. The CDR3 coding sequence is TGTGCCAGTAGTCAGGGTCGGAACACCGGGGAGCTGTTTTTT. This codes for CASSQGRNTGELFF. The complete variable domain, with remaining parts taken from reference TRBV19 and TRBJ2-2, reads DGGITQSPKYLFRKEGQNVTLSCEQNLNHDAMYWYRQDPGQGLRLIYYSQIVNDFQKGDIAEGYSVSREKKESFPLTVTSAQKNPTAFYLCASSQGRNTGELFFGEGSRLTVL.